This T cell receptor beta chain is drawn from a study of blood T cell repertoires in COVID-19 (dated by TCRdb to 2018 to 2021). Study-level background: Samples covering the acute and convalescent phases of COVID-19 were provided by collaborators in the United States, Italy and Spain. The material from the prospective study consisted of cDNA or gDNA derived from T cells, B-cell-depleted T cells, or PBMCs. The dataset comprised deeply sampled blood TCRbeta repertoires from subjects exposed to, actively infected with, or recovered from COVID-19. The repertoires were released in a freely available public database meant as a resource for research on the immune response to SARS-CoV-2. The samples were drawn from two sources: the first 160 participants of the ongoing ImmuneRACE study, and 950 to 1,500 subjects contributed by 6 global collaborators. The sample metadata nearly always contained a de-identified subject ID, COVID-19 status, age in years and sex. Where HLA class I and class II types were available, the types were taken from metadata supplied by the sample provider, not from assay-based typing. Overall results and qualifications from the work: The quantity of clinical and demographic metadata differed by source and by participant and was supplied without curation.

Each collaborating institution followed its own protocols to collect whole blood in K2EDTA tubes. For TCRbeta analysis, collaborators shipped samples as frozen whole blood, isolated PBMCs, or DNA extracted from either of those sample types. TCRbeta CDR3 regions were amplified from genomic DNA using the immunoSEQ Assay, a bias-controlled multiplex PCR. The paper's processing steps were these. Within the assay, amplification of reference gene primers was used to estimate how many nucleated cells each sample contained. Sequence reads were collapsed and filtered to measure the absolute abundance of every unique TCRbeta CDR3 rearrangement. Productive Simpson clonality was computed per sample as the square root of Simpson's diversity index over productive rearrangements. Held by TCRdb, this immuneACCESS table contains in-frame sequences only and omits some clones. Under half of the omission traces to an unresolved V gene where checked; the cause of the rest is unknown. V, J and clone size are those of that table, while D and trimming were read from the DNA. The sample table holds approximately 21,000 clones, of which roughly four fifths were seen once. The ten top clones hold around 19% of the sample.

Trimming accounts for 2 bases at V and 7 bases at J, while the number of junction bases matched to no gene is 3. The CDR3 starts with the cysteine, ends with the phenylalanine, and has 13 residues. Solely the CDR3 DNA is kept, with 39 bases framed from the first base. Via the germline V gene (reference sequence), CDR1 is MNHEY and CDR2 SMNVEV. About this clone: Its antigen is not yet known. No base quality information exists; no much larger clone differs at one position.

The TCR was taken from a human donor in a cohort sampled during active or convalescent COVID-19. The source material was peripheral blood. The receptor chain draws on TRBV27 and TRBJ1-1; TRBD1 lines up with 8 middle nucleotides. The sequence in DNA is TGTGCCAGCAGTTTAACAGGGGGGCTTGAAGCTTTCTTT. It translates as CASSLTGGLEAFF.